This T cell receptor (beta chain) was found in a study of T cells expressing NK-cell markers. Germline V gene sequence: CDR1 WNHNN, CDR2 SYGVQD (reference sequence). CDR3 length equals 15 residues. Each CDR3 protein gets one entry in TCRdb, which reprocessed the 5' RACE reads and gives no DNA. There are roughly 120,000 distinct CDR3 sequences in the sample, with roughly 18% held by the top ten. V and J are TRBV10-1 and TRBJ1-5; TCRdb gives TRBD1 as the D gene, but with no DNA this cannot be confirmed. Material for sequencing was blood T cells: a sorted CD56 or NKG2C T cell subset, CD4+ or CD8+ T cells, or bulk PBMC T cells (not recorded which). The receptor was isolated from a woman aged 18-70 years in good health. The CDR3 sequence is CASSNPGAMGQPQHF.